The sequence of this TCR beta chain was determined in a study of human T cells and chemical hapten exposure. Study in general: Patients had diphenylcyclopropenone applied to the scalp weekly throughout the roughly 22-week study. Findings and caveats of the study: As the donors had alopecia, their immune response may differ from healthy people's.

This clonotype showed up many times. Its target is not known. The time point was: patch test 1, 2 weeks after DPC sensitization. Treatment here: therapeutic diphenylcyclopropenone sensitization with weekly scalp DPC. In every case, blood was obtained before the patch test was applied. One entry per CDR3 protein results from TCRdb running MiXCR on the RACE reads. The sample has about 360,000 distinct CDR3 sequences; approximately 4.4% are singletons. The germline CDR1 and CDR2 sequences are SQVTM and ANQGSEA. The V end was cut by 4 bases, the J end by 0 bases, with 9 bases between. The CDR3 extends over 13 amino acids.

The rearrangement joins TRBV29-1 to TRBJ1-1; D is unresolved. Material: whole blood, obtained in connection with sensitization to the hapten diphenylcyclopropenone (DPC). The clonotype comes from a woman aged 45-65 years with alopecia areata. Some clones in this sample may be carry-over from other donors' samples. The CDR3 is CSVGTSMNTEAFF. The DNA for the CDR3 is TGCAGCGTTGGAACATCTATGAACACTGAAGCTTTCTTT. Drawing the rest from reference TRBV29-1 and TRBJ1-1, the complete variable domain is SAVISQKPSRDICQRGTSLTIQCQVDSQVTMMFWYRQQPGQSLTLIATANQGSEATYESGFVIDKFPISRPNLTFSTLTVSNMSPEDSSIYLCSVGTSMNTEAFFGQGTRLTVV.